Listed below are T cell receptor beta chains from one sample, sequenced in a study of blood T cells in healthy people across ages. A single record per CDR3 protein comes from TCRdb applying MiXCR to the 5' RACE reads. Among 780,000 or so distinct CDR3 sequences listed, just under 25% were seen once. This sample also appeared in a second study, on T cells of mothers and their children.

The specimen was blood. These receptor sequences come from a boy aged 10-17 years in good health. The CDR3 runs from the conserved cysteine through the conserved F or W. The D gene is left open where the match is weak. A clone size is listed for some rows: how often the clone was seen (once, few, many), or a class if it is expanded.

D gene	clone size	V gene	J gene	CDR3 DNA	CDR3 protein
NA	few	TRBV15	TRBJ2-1	TGTGCCACCAGCAGAGTAGTAAGCAATGAGCAGTTCTTC	CATSRVVSNEQFF
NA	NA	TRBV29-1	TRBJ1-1	TGCAGCGTCCGGGGGGCGCGGACTGAAGCTTTCTTT	CSVRGARTEAFF
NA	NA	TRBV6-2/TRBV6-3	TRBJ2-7	TGTGCCAGCAGTTCGAAGGTGGGGACATACGAGCAGTACTTC	CASSSKVGTYEQYF
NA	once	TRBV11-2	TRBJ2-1	TGTGCCAGCAGCCTAGAACCAACCTCCTACAATGAGCAGTTCTTC	CASSLEPTSYNEQFF
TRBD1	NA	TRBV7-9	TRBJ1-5	TGTGCCAGCAGCTTGACAGGGCCTCAACAGCCCCAGCATTTT	CASSLTGPQQPQHF
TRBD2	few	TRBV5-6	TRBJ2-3	TGTGCCAGCAGCTGGAGCGGGAGCTCAGATACGCAGTATTTT	CASSWSGSSDTQYF
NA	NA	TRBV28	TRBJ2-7	TGTGCCAGCAGGGGAGGGGGATTTTACCTCTACGAGCAGTACTTC	CASRGGGFYLYEQYF
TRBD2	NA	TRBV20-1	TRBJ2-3	TGCAGTGCTAGGTGGCTAGCGGGGGGTTCGCGCACAGATACGCAGTATTTT	CSARWLAGGSRTDTQYF
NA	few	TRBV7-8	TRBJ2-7	TGTGCCAGCGGTATTGGGACTTACGAGCAGTACTTC	CASGIGTYEQYF
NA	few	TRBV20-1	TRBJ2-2	TGCAGTGCTAGAGATTATGCGGGGCAGCCGAACACCGGGGAGCTGTTTTTT	CSARDYAGQPNTGELFF
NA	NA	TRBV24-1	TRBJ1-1	TGTGCCACCAGTAGTGCGGGGGCGCAGGCTGAAGCTTTCTTT	CATSSAGAQAEAFF
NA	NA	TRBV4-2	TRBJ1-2	TGTGCCAGCAGCCAAGAGCGGGGGTCGCGGGGCTACACCTTC	CASSQERGSRGYTF
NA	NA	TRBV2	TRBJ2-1	TGTGCCAGCAGTGAAGCTTCATTAAACTGGAATGAGCAGTTCTTC	CASSEASLNWNEQFF
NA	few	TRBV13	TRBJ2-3	TGTGCCAGCAGCTTATTTCCCATAGATACGCAGTATTTT	CASSLFPIDTQYF
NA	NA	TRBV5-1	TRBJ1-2	TGCGCCAGCAGCCCCAGGAATAACTATGGCTACACCTTC	CASSPRNNYGYTF
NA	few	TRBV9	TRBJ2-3	TGTGCCAGCAGCGCTCGCGGCGGGGCAACGCTCACAGATACGCAGTATTTT	CASSARGGATLTDTQYF
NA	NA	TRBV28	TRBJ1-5	TGTGCCAGCAACCCCCCGCCTGGGGGGGGAAGCAATCAGCCCCAGCATTTT	CASNPPPGGGSNQPQHF
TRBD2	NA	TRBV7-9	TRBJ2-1	TGTGCCAGCAGCTCGACAACGGGGACTAGCGGGAAGTCCTACAATGAGCAGTTCTTC	CASSSTTGTSGKSYNEQFF
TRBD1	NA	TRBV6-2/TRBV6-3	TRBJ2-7	TGTGCCAGCAGCTACCAAAAACCCGGGACAGGTGGGGGAACCTACGAGCAGTACTTC	CASSYQKPGTGGGTYEQYF
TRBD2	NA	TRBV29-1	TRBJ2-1	TGCAGCGTTGAACCACTAGCGGGGGTCGGTGGTGAGCAGTTCTTC	CSVEPLAGVGGEQFF
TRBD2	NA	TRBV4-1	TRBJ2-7	TGCGCCAGCAGCCTCACAACACTAGCGGGAGTGGCTTCCTACGAGCAGTACTTC	CASSLTTLAGVASYEQYF
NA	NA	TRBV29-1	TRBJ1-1	TGCAGCGGCAGGAAGAACACTGAAGCTTTCTTT	CSGRKNTEAFF
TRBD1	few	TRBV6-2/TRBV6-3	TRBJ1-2	TGTGCCAGCAGTTACGGACAGGGGAACTATGGCTACACCTTC	CASSYGQGNYGYTF
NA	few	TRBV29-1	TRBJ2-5	TGCAGCGCAGAGACAGGACAAGAGACCCAGTACTTC	CSAETGQETQYF
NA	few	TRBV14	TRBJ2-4	TGTGCCAGCAGCCAAGAGGAGGGTTACGACATTCAGTACTTC	CASSQEEGYDIQYF
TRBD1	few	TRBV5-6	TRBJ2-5	TGTGCCAGCAGCTGGACAGGGGGGATGCAAGAGACCCAGTACTTC	CASSWTGGMQETQYF
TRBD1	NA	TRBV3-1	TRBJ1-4	TGTGCCAGCAGCAGACGGACAGGGGAGGACAAACTGCTTTTT	CASSRRTGEDKLLF
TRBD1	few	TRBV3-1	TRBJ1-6	TGTGCCAGCAGCCAAGAGAGGGACAGGGCCTTTAATTCACCCCTCCACTTT	CASSQERDRAFNSPLHF
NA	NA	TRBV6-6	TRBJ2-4	TGTGCCAGCAGCGGGGAGGGGGCCGCCAAAAACATTCAGTACTTC	CASSGEGAAKNIQYF
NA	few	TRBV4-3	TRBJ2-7	TGCGCCAGCAGCCAAGAGGACATGTGGTTCTACGAGCAGTACTTC	CASSQEDMWFYEQYF
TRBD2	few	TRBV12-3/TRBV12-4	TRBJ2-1	TGTGCCAGCAGTGGGAGGGTAGCGGGGGAGGGCAATGAGCAGTTCTTC	CASSGRVAGEGNEQFF
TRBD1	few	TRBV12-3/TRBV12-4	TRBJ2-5	TGTGCCAGCAGTTCACAGGGGCGTACACAAGAGACCCAGTACTTC	CASSSQGRTQETQYF
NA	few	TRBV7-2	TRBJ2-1	TGTGCCAGCAGCCTCTCGGGGGACCCCTCCTACAATGAGCAGTTCTTC	CASSLSGDPSYNEQFF
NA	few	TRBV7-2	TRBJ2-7	TGTGCCAGCAGCCGTCCGGGACCGATCTACGAGCAGTACTTC	CASSRPGPIYEQYF
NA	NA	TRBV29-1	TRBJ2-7	TGCAGCGTTGAGGGCCGCACGAACCCCTACGAGCAGTACTTC	CSVEGRTNPYEQYF
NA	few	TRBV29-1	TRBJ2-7	TGCAGCGTTGTAGGGGGGACCTACGAGCAGTACTTC	CSVVGGTYEQYF
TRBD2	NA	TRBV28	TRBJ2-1	TGTGCCAGCAGCCCCGGACTAGCGGGGGGGCTGCCCTACAATGAGCAGTTCTTC	CASSPGLAGGLPYNEQFF
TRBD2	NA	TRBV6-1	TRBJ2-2	TGTGCCAGCAGACCATATTGGACTAGCGGGAGGGCCCCGAACACCGGGGAGCTGTTTTTT	CASRPYWTSGRAPNTGELFF
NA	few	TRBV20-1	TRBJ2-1	TGCAGTGCTAGAGATTTTAAGTCATACAATGAGCAGTTCTTC	CSARDFKSYNEQFF
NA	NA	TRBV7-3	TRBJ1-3	TGTGCCAGCAGCGAAACGGGGGGACCTGGAAACACCATATATTTT	CASSETGGPGNTIYF
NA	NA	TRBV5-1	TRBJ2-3	TGCGCCAGCAGCCAAACAGGGTACAGCACAGATACGCAGTATTTT	CASSQTGYSTDTQYF
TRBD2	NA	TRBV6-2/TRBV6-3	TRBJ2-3	TGTGCCAGGCCAGCGGGGAGCACAGATACGCAGTATTTT	CARPAGSTDTQYF
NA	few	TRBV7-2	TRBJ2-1	TGTGCCCGGGGCGGAGCCGATGAGCAGTTCTTC	CARGGADEQFF
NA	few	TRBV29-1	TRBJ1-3	TGCAGCGTTGCAGGGGACTCTGGAAACACCATATATTTT	CSVAGDSGNTIYF
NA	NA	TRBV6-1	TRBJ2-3	TGTGCCAGCAGAGAACAGGGATCAGATACGCAGTATTTT	CASREQGSDTQYF
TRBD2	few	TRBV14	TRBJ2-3	TGTGCCAGCAGCCAAGATAGCGGGAGGCGCGATACGCAGTATTTT	CASSQDSGRRDTQYF
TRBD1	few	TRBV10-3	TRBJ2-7	TGTGCCATCAGTGAGTCCGGACAGGGACTGTCCTACGAGCAGTACTTC	CAISESGQGLSYEQYF
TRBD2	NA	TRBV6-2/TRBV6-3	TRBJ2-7	TGTGCCAGCCGCAGGGCTAGCGGGAGGGCCGACGAGCAGTACTTC	CASRRASGRADEQYF
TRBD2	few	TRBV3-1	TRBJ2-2	TGTGCCAGCAGCCAGGGGACTAGCGGCACCGGGGAGCTGTTTTTT	CASSQGTSGTGELFF
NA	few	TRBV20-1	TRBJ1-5	TGCAGTGCTAGAGATGGGTCACGTTATAGCAATCAGCCCCAGCATTTT	CSARDGSRYSNQPQHF
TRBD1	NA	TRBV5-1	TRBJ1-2	TGCGCCAGCAGCCCAGGAGGGACAGAAAACTATGGCTACACCTTC	CASSPGGTENYGYTF
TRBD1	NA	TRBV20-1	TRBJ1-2	TGCAGTGCCAGGGACAGGCAGGGGACTAACTATGGCTACACCTTC	CSARDRQGTNYGYTF
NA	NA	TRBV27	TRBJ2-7	TGTGCCAGCAGTTTATCAGGTCTAGCAGTTTCCTACGAGCAGTACTTC	CASSLSGLAVSYEQYF
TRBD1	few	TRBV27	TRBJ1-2	TGTGCCAGCAGTGAGACAGGGGGCTGGGATGGCTACACCTTC	CASSETGGWDGYTF